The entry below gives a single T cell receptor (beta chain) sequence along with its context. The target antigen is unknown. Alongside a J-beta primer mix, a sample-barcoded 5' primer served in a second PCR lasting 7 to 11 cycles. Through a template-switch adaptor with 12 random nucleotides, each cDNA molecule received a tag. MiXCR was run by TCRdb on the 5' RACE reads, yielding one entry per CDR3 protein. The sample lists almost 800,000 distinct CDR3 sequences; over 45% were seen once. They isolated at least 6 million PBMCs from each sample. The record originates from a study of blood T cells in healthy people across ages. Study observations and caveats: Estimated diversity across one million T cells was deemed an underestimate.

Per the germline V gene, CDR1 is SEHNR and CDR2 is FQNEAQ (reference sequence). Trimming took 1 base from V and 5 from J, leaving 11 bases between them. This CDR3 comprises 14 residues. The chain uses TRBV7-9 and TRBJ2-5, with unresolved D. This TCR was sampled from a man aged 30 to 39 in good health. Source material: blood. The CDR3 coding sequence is TGTGCCAGCAGCTTAGTCGGCCCTGGGGAGACCCAGTACTTC. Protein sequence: CASSLVGPGETQYF.